The entry that follows covers one T cell receptor beta chain sequence. Its antigen is undetermined. The sample belongs to a study of OX40 agonist ivuxolimab in advanced cancers. Study details: The dose-escalation group included hepatocellular carcinoma, melanoma, renal cell carcinoma and head and neck cancer. Mean age roughly 65 years, range roughly 20 to 85; about 81% male. Findings and caveats of the study: More expanded clones were found, on average, in CD8+ than in CD4+ T cells. Low levels of normalized T-cell clonal expansion also appeared in some nonresponders.

Data came from immunoSEQ multiplex PCR; TCRdb stores just in-frame clones and leaves some out. Among tens of thousands of clones listed, around 88% were seen once. Trimming left V 0 bases short and J 4 bases short, with 10 bases between. In germline, CDR1 is SGDLS, CDR2 YYNGEE. CDR3 size: 15 residues. This specimen was CD4+ or CD8+ T cells sorted from blood, taken in a trial of the OX40 agonist ivuxolimab. This TCR derives from an adult with an advanced solid tumor such as melanoma, head and neck, liver or kidney cancer. The genes are TRBV9 and TRBJ2-2; D perhaps matches TRBD2 (6 bases). The CDR3 DNA reads TGTGCCAGCAGCGTAGGCGGGATGGGCACCGGGGAGCTGTTTTTT. Its translation is CASSVGGMGTGELFF.